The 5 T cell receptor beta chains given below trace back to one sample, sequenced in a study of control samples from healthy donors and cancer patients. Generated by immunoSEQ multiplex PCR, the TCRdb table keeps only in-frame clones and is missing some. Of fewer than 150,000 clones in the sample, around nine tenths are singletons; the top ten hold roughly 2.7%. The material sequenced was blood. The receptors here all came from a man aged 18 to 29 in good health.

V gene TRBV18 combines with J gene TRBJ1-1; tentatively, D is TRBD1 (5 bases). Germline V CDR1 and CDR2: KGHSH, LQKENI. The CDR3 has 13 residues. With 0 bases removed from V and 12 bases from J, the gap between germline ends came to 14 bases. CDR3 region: CASSPPQGFLSFF. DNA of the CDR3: TGTGCCAGCTCACCACCTCAGGGTTTTTTATCTTTCTTT.

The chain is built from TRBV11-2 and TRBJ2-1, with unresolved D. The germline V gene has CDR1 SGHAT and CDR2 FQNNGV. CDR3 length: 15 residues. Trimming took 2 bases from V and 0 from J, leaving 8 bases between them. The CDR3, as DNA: TGTGCCAGCAGCTTAAGGCGAAGCTCCTACAATGAGCAGTTCTTC. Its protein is CASSLRRSSYNEQFF. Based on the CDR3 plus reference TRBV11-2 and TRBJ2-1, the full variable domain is EAGVAQSPRYKIIEKRQSVAFWCNPISGHATLYWYQQILGQGPKLLIQFQNNGVVDDSQLPKDRFSAERLKGVDSTLKIQPAKLEDSAVYLCASSLRRSSYNEQFFGPGTRLTVL.

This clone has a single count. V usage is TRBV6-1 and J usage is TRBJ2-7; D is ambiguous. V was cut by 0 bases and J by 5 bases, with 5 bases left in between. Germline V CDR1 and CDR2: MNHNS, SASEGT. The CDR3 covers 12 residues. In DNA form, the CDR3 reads TGTGCCAGCAGTGAAGCTCAGCACGAGCAGTACTTC. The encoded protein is CASSEAQHEQYF.

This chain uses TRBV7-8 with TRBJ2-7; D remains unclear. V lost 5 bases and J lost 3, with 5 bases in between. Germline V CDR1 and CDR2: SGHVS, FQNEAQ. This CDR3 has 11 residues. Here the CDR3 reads CASSPNYEQYF. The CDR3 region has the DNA TGTGCCAGCAGCCCTAACTACGAGCAGTACTTC.

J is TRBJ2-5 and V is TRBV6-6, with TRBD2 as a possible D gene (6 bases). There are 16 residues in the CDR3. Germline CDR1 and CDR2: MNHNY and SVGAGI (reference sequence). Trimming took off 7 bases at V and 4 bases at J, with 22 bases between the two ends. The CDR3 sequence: CASTNRDSPLPETQYF. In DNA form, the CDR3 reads TGTGCCAGCACGAACCGGGACTCACCATTGCCAGAGACCCAGTACTTC.